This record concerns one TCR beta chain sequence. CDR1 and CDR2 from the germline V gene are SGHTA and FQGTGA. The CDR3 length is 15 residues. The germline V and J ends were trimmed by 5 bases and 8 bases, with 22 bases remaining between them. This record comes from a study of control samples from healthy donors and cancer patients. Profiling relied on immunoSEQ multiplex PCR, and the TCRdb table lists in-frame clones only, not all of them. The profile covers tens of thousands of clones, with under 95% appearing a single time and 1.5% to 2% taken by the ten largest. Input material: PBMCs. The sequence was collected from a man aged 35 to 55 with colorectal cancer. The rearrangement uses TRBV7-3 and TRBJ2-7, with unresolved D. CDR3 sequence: CASSPARRTIDKQYF. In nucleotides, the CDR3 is TGTGCCAGCAGCCCCGCACGGCGAACTATCGACAAGCAGTACTTC.